This is a list of T cell receptor beta chains from one sample in a study of T cells in Graves' hyperthyroidism and ophthalmopathy. TCRdb independently ran MiXCR on the multiplex PCR reads; one entry per CDR3 protein. The table includes hundreds of thousands of distinct CDR3 sequences, 46% detected once. Sequencing was performed on peripheral blood or thyroid tissue (not recorded which). The source is a woman aged 18-30 years with Graves' hyperthyroidism. CDR3s include the opening cysteine and the closing phenylalanine or tryptophan. The D gene is left open where the match is weak. Rows may omit the clone size; those that give it use once, few, many or a size class.

- | TRBD1 | TRBJ1-5 | TRBV24-1 | CASRGGGGSNQPQHF | TGTGCCAGCAGGGGGGGGGGAGGGAGCAATCAGCCCCAGCATTTT
- | - | TRBJ1-1 | TRBV25-1 | CDLGRLRGGPMNTEAFF | TGTGACTTAGGGCGCTTGCGGGGGGGGCCCATGAACACTGAAGCTTTCTTT
few | - | TRBJ2-5 | TRBV20-1 | CSASFIGDPETQYF | TGCAGTGCTAGTTTCATCGGGGACCCTGAGACCCAGTACTTC
- | TRBD1 | TRBJ2-7 | TRBV10-3 | CASTRPGQVVGQYF | TGTGCCAGCACCCGTCCAGGACAGGTGGTAGGGCAGTACTTC
- | - | TRBJ1-2 | TRBV29-1 | CSVAGSNYGYTF | TGCAGCGTAGCTGGCAGTAACTATGGCTACACCTTC
- | - | TRBJ2-5 | TRBV29-1 | CSLSGSYQETQYF | TGCAGCTTGAGCGGGTCCTACCAAGAGACCCAGTACTTC
few | - | TRBJ2-7 | TRBV5-1 | CASSLDQEQYF | TGCGCCAGCAGCTTGGACCAGGAGCAGTACTTC
- | TRBD1 | TRBJ2-7 | TRBV5-1 | CASSVVQGAQEQYF | TGTGCCAGCAGCGTAGTCCAGGGGGCGCAGGAGCAGTACTTC
- | - | TRBJ1-1 | TRBV19 | CASSIWGKAFF | TGTGCCAGTAGTATCTGGGGGAAAGCTTTCTTT
few | - | TRBJ1-2 | TRBV20-1 | CSARDTGARGYTF | TGCAGTGCTAGAGACACGGGAGCAAGGGGCTACACCTTC
- | - | TRBJ2-7 | TRBV15 | CATSRDSGASEQYF | TGTGCCACCAGCAGAGATTCGGGGGCAAGCGAGCAGTACTTC
- | - | TRBJ2-5 | TRBV6-1 | CASSPRTVEETQYF | TGTGCCAGCAGTCCCAGGACAGTTGAAGAGACCCAGTACTTC
- | TRBD2 | TRBJ2-7 | TRBV2 | CASKLAGSEQYF | TGTGCCAGCAAGCTAGCGGGCTCCGAGCAGTACTTC
- | - | TRBJ1-6 | TRBV24-1 | CATRHWADSPLHF | TGTGCCACTAGACACTGGGCGGATTCACCCCTCCACTTT
- | - | TRBJ1-5 | TRBV11-1 | CASSPAQHF | TGTGCCAGCAGCCCGGCCCAGCATTTT
- | - | TRBJ2-5 | TRBV11-1 | CATESQETQYF | TGTGCCACCGAAAGCCAAGAGACCCAGTACTTC
- | - | TRBJ2-5 | TRBV6-2/TRBV6-3 | CASMPDSATPWSPRGQTQYF | TGTGCCAGCATGCCAGACAGCGCTACCCCCTGGTCCCCCCGAGGTCAGACCCAGTACTTC
few | - | TRBJ2-7 | TRBV12-3/TRBV12-4 | CASSQNRDSSYEQYF | TGTGCCAGCAGTCAAAACCGGGACTCCTCCTACGAGCAGTACTTC
- | - | TRBJ1-1 | TRBV14 | CASSQAARGTEAFF | TGTGCCAGCAGCCAAGCAGCCAGAGGGACTGAAGCTTTCTTT
- | - | TRBJ2-3 | TRBV29-1 | CSVELPWSAGEGDTQYF | TGCAGCGTTGAGCTCCCATGGTCGGCCGGGGAAGGGGATACGCAGTATTTT
- | - | TRBJ1-2 | TRBV6-1 | CASSERTVPGYTF | TGTGCCAGCAGTGAAAGGACAGTTCCCGGCTACACCTTC
- | TRBD2 | TRBJ2-2 | TRBV11-2 | CASSLTSGGPGELFF | TGTGCCAGCAGCTTGACTAGCGGGGGACCCGGGGAGCTGTTTTTT
- | - | TRBJ1-2 | TRBV7-2 | CASSFRNSYGYTF | TGTGCCAGCAGCTTCCGGAATTCCTATGGCTACACCTTC
- | - | TRBJ2-5 | TRBV9 | CASSLGIPRRETQYF | TGTGCCAGCAGCTTAGGAATCCCCCGCAGGGAGACCCAGTACTTC
- | - | TRBJ2-7 | TRBV2 | CASSLGLASEQYF | TGTGCCAGCAGCTTAGGTCTAGCGAGCGAGCAGTACTTC
- | TRBD1 | TRBJ2-3 | TRBV5-5 | CASSQDPWGQGTDTQYF | TGCGCCAGCAGCCAAGATCCTTGGGGACAGGGAACAGATACGCAGTATTTT
few | TRBD2 | TRBJ2-7 | TRBV7-8 | CASSPILAGTSYEQYF | TGTGCCAGCAGCCCGATACTAGCGGGAACCTCCTACGAGCAGTACTTC
many | - | TRBJ1-2 | TRBV2 | CASSEAGGNYGYTF | TGTGCCAGCAGTGAAGCCGGAGGGAACTATGGCTACACCTTC
- | - | TRBJ1-1 | TRBV13 | CASSSDTANTEAFF | TGTGCCAGCAGTTCTGACACGGCTAACACTGAAGCTTTCTTT
- | - | TRBJ1-6 | TRBV2 | CASSDGQRTNSPLHF | TGTGCCAGCAGTGATGGGCAGCGGACGAATTCACCCCTCCACTTT
- | - | TRBJ2-7 | TRBV2 | CASSQDGGTTSYEQYF | TGTGCCAGCAGCCAAGATGGAGGTACGACTTCCTACGAGCAGTACTTC
many | - | TRBJ2-7 | TRBV24-1 | CATSKNYEQYF | TGTGCCACCAGTAAAAACTACGAGCAGTACTTC
- | - | TRBJ1-1 | TRBV7-2 | CASSLAGGVFTEAFF | TGTGCCAGCAGCTTGGCCGGAGGAGTCTTCACTGAAGCTTTCTTT
many | - | TRBJ2-5 | TRBV25-1 | CASSESVLGETQYF | TGTGCCAGCAGTGAATCTGTGTTAGGGGAGACCCAGTACTTC
few | - | TRBJ1-5 | TRBV20-1 | CSAGNRAGYQPQHF | TGCAGTGCGGGCAACAGGGCCGGGTATCAGCCCCAGCATTTT
- | - | TRBJ1-2 | TRBV7-3 | CASSLTHTGGGYTF | TGTGCCAGCAGCTTAACACACACGGGAGGTGGCTACACCTTC
- | - | TRBJ1-2 | TRBV7-2 | CASSLVGASNGYTF | TGTGCCAGCAGCTTGGTGGGGGCCAGCAATGGCTACACCTTC
- | - | TRBJ2-5 | TRBV7-6 | CASSLGLGTQYF | TGTGCCAGCAGCTTAGGACTGGGGACCCAGTACTTC
- | TRBD1 | TRBJ1-1 | TRBV7-9 | CASSLGQGAHTEAFF | TGTGCCAGCAGCTTGGGGCAGGGGGCACACACTGAAGCTTTCTTT
- | - | TRBJ1-2 | TRBV25-1 | CASSSGSLTDFNYGYTF | TGTGCCAGCAGTTCTGGATCGCTAACCGACTTTAACTATGGCTACACCTTC
- | - | TRBJ1-5 | TRBV4-2 | CASSQTEGVQPQHF | TGTGCCAGCAGCCAAACGGAGGGGGTTCAGCCCCAGCATTTT
- | - | TRBJ1-5 | TRBV20-1 | CSAPPGNQPQHF | TGCAGTGCTCCCCCCGGCAATCAGCCCCAGCATTTT
once | - | TRBJ2-2 | TRBV6-5 | CASSEVSTNTGELFF | TGTGCCAGCAGTGAGGTCTCGACGAACACCGGGGAGCTGTTTTTT
- | TRBD2 | TRBJ2-7 | TRBV9 | CASSGPRRGAYEQYF | TGTGCCAGCAGCGGGCCCCGGCGGGGGGCCTACGAGCAGTACTTC
- | TRBD1 | TRBJ1-5 | TRBV25-1 | CASSPWTGNNQPQHF | TGTGCCAGCAGTCCGTGGACAGGGAACAATCAGCCCCAGCATTTT
few | TRBD1 | TRBJ1-2 | TRBV20-1 | CSATPGQYGYTF | TGCAGTGCCACCCCGGGACAGTATGGCTACACCTTC
- | - | TRBJ1-2 | TRBV7-9 | CASTKIPGDYGYTF | TGTGCCAGCACCAAAATTCCGGGGGACTATGGCTACACCTTC
- | - | TRBJ2-5 | TRBV7-8 | CASSLQGRASRARETQYF | TGTGCCAGCAGCTTACAGGGGAGGGCCTCCCGCGCCCGAGAGACCCAGTACTTC
- | TRBD1 | TRBJ1-2 | TRBV25-1 | CASSDSDRVLGYTF | TGTGCCAGCAGCGACTCTGACAGGGTCCTGGGCTACACCTTC
- | - | TRBJ2-5 | TRBV20-1 | CSATDEDLFDGQETQYF | TGCAGTGCTACCGACGAAGATCTCTTTGATGGGCAAGAGACCCAGTACTTC
- | - | TRBJ1-2 | TRBV2 | CVSSERDTSYGYTF | TGTGTCAGCAGTGAAAGGGACACGAGCTATGGCTACACCTTC
many | - | TRBJ1-2 | TRBV29-1 | CSVITGSYGYTF | TGCAGCGTTATAACGGGGAGCTATGGCTACACCTTC